The clone carrying this T cell receptor beta chain was seen only once. This sample was taken from a study of CD8 T cells in Susac syndrome. RNA amounts of roughly 0.45 to 1 ug underwent reverse transcription with random hexamers. The TCR beta CDR3 was amplified by immunoSEQ multiplex PCR across 54 Vbeta, 13 Jbeta. Using its own MiXCR run on the immunoSEQ multiplex PCR reads, TCRdb lists one record per CDR3 protein. The data contain tens of thousands of distinct CDR3 sequences, roughly 93% of them seen just once; the ten biggest clones take up 0.5% to 0.6%. Germline V gene lookup returns CDR1 MNHEY and CDR2 SVGAGI. The V and J ends lost 0 bases and 11 bases, in that order; junction bases with no gene match: 12. The CDR3 runs to 17 residues. The study sequenced TCR beta in blood CD8+ and CD4+ T cells. While CD8+ and CD4+ T cells were isolated negatively, TEMRA cells were enriched by FACS.

The chain employs TRBV6-5 and TRBJ2-2; 10 bases line up with TRBD2. The specimen sequenced was CD8+ T cells from PBMCs. The receptor's source is a human donor in good health. This CDR3 is CASSYSSSASGRYELFF. The CDR3 DNA is TGTGCCAGCAGTTACTCGAGTAGCGCTAGCGGGAGATACGAGCTGTTTTTT.